Described below is a single TCR beta chain sequence and its context. Its antigen is not known. CDR1 MDHEN and CDR2 SYDVKM come from the germline V gene. V lost 2 bases and J 5 bases, leaving 13 bases between the germline ends. There are 15 residues in the CDR3. This sample is drawn from a study of T cell responses to AZD1222 COVID-19 vaccine. Findings and limits, study-wide: Vaccine-associated CD4 TCRs ranged over spike, dominating at 160-218 and 743-854. In all cases, repertoires were sampled only after the peak T cell response. Baseline antibody screening turned up just a handful of seropositive AZD1222 recipients.

Repertoires were generated with immunoSEQ multiplex PCR, while TCRdb's copy carries only in-frame clones and drops some. The data hold over 100,000 clones, with roughly 87% observed a single time. Sequenced here: peripheral blood, sampled 28 days after the second AZD1222 dose. The gene calls are TRBV28 and TRBJ1-5; D remains unclear. This TCR was recovered from an adult who received the AZD1222 COVID-19 vaccine. The CDR3 reads CASSLIGILYQPQHF. CDR3 bases: TGTGCCAGCAGTTTAATCGGGATTCTCTATCAGCCCCAGCATTTT.